A selection of T cell receptor beta chains follows, all from one sample in a study of blood T cell repertoires in COVID-19. The assay was immunoSEQ multiplex PCR, and TCRdb's table has in-frame clones only and misses some. The sample yields around 420,000 clones, roughly 90% seen once. The specimen was PBMCs or T cells enriched from blood (not recorded which). The receptors were gathered from a woman aged 40 to 49 with acute COVID-19. The CDR3 runs from the conserved cysteine through the conserved F or W. The order of the fields is V gene, J gene, D gene, clone size, CDR3 DNA, CDR3 protein. A D gene is named only where the DNA matches it firmly. Not all rows give a size; the values are once, few, many and, for expanded clones, a class.

v_call: TRBV11-3; j_call: TRBJ1-1; d_call: -; clone_size: -; cdr3_nt: TGTGCCAGCAGCCCCGGGGGGACACACACTGAAGCTTTCTTT; cdr3_aa: CASSPGGTHTEAFF
v_call: TRBV7-2; j_call: TRBJ2-5; d_call: TRBD2; clone_size: -; cdr3_nt: TGTGCCAGCAGCTCTGGACTAGCGGGGGAGGGAGAGACCCAGTACTTC; cdr3_aa: CASSSGLAGEGETQYF
v_call: TRBV5-1; j_call: TRBJ1-2; d_call: -; clone_size: few; cdr3_nt: TGCGCCAGCGCCGTCTCGGCAGGCTCTCATGGCTACACCTTC; cdr3_aa: CASAVSAGSHGYTF
v_call: TRBV2; j_call: TRBJ1-3; d_call: -; clone_size: once; cdr3_nt: TGTGCCACCCTGGGCCCTGGAAACACCATATATTTT; cdr3_aa: CATLGPGNTIYF
v_call: TRBV30; j_call: TRBJ1-5; d_call: -; clone_size: -; cdr3_nt: TGTGCCTGGAGTGGTTCAGGGAGGAACACTCAGCCCCAGCATTTT; cdr3_aa: CAWSGSGRNTQPQHF
v_call: TRBV11-2; j_call: TRBJ1-2; d_call: TRBD1; clone_size: -; cdr3_nt: TGTGCCAGCAGCTTAGAACAGGGGTACGGCTACACCTTC; cdr3_aa: CASSLEQGYGYTF
v_call: TRBV7-9; j_call: TRBJ1-3; d_call: -; clone_size: once; cdr3_nt: TGTGCCAGCAACAACCCCACTGCGGCCCCTGGAAACACCATATATTTT; cdr3_aa: CASNNPTAAPGNTIYF
v_call: TRBV6-1; j_call: TRBJ1-1; d_call: -; clone_size: -; cdr3_nt: TGTGCCAGCAGTGAAACATATGAAGCTTTCTTT; cdr3_aa: CASSETYEAFF
v_call: TRBV12-3/TRBV12-4; j_call: TRBJ1-4; d_call: TRBD1; clone_size: -; cdr3_nt: TGTGCCAGCAGCAGACAGGGCTATGAAAAACTGTTTTTT; cdr3_aa: CASSRQGYEKLFF
v_call: TRBV5-1; j_call: TRBJ2-3; d_call: TRBD2; clone_size: -; cdr3_nt: TGCGCCAGCAGCTTCGGGAGGCTGGAGGATACGCAGTATTTT; cdr3_aa: CASSFGRLEDTQYF
v_call: TRBV6-6; j_call: TRBJ2-3; d_call: -; clone_size: -; cdr3_nt: TGTGCCAGCATTCCCGGGGTGGCAGACCCCACAGATACGCAGTATTTT; cdr3_aa: CASIPGVADPTDTQYF
v_call: TRBV9; j_call: TRBJ2-3; d_call: TRBD2; clone_size: -; cdr3_nt: TGTGCCAGCAGCGTAGCGGGGGGGCCTACAGATACGCAGTATTTT; cdr3_aa: CASSVAGGPTDTQYF
v_call: TRBV2; j_call: TRBJ1-3; d_call: -; clone_size: few; cdr3_nt: TGTGCCAGCAGGCTGAAGGGGTCTGGAAACACCATATATTTT; cdr3_aa: CASRLKGSGNTIYF
v_call: TRBV5-1; j_call: TRBJ1-1; d_call: -; clone_size: -; cdr3_nt: TGCGCCAGCAGCTTGTCCGGGGGAGGCACTGAAGCTTTCTTT; cdr3_aa: CASSLSGGGTEAFF
v_call: TRBV7-9; j_call: TRBJ2-2; d_call: TRBD2; clone_size: few; cdr3_nt: TGTGCCAGCAGCTCACTAGCGGGGGGCCCGAACACCGGGGAGCTGTTTTTT; cdr3_aa: CASSSLAGGPNTGELFF
v_call: TRBV5-1; j_call: TRBJ1-1; d_call: -; clone_size: -; cdr3_nt: TGCGCCAGCAGCACAGGGACCATGAACACTGAAGCTTTCTTT; cdr3_aa: CASSTGTMNTEAFF
v_call: TRBV19; j_call: TRBJ1-5; d_call: -; clone_size: -; cdr3_nt: TGTGCCAGTAGTCGACCCGGCCCGGAGACTAATCAGCCCCAGCATTTT; cdr3_aa: CASSRPGPETNQPQHF
v_call: TRBV25-1; j_call: TRBJ1-1; d_call: TRBD1; clone_size: -; cdr3_nt: TGTGCCAGCAGCGGTACAGGGGGCACTGAAGCTTTCTTT; cdr3_aa: CASSGTGGTEAFF
v_call: TRBV5-1; j_call: TRBJ2-7; d_call: -; clone_size: -; cdr3_nt: TGCGCCAGCAGCTTTCAGGGTTCATACGAGCAGTACTTC; cdr3_aa: CASSFQGSYEQYF
v_call: TRBV29-1; j_call: TRBJ1-3; d_call: -; clone_size: -; cdr3_nt: TGCAGCGTCGAGGGGGTTTCGGGCGGAAACACCATATATTTT; cdr3_aa: CSVEGVSGGNTIYF
v_call: TRBV5-1; j_call: TRBJ1-2; d_call: TRBD1; clone_size: -; cdr3_nt: TGCGCCAGCAGCTTGGGACAGGGGCACTATGGCTACACCTTC; cdr3_aa: CASSLGQGHYGYTF
v_call: TRBV19; j_call: TRBJ2-5; d_call: -; clone_size: -; cdr3_nt: TGTGCCAGTAGGGCGCGGGAGACCCAGTACTTC; cdr3_aa: CASRARETQYF
v_call: TRBV18; j_call: TRBJ2-3; d_call: TRBD1; clone_size: -; cdr3_nt: TGTGCCAGCTCACCCGATAAGGGTAGGGGGCGTAGCACAGATACGCAGTATTTT; cdr3_aa: CASSPDKGRGRSTDTQYF
v_call: TRBV4-1; j_call: TRBJ2-2; d_call: TRBD2; clone_size: -; cdr3_nt: TGCGCCAGCAGCCAAGATAATTCGGGGGGGACCGGGGAGCTGTTTTTT; cdr3_aa: CASSQDNSGGTGELFF
v_call: TRBV10-3; j_call: TRBJ2-1; d_call: TRBD2; clone_size: -; cdr3_nt: TGTGCCATCAGTGATTTAAGGGAATCCGAGCTAGCGGGTTACAATGAGCAGTTCTTC; cdr3_aa: CAISDLRESELAGYNEQFF
v_call: TRBV3-1/TRBV3-2; j_call: TRBJ2-5; d_call: TRBD2; clone_size: few; cdr3_nt: TGTGCCAGCAGCCAAGGGGCTAGCGGGGGCCCAGAGACCCAGTACTTC; cdr3_aa: CASSQGASGGPETQYF
v_call: TRBV9; j_call: TRBJ1-1; d_call: TRBD1; clone_size: -; cdr3_nt: TGTGCCAGCAGCGTCTCCCGGGACAGGGGTCACACTGAAGCTTTCTTT; cdr3_aa: CASSVSRDRGHTEAFF
v_call: TRBV6-1; j_call: TRBJ2-2; d_call: -; clone_size: -; cdr3_nt: TGTGCCAGCAGTGAGTGGCGGGTAAACACCGGGGAGCTGTTTTTT; cdr3_aa: CASSEWRVNTGELFF
v_call: TRBV28; j_call: TRBJ2-2; d_call: TRBD2; clone_size: once; cdr3_nt: TGTGCCAGCAGTTTGAGCCCAGCGGGGGACACCGGGGAGCTGTTTTTT; cdr3_aa: CASSLSPAGDTGELFF
v_call: TRBV3-1/TRBV3-2; j_call: TRBJ2-5; d_call: TRBD1; clone_size: once; cdr3_nt: TGTGCCAGCAGCCAAGGAGGGGGCGGGGAGACCCAGTACTTC; cdr3_aa: CASSQGGGGETQYF
v_call: TRBV5-1; j_call: TRBJ2-1; d_call: -; clone_size: once; cdr3_nt: TGCGCCAGCATAGGCGGGGCAAATGAGCAGTTCTTC; cdr3_aa: CASIGGANEQFF
v_call: TRBV3-1/TRBV3-2; j_call: TRBJ2-7; d_call: -; clone_size: few; cdr3_nt: TGTGCCAGCAGTCGTGCTGACAGGTCCCCCTACGAGCAGTACTTC; cdr3_aa: CASSRADRSPYEQYF
v_call: TRBV24-1; j_call: TRBJ2-2; d_call: TRBD1; clone_size: -; cdr3_nt: TGTGCCACCAGTGTCCGTTTTATGAGACAGGGGGCGGACACCGGGGAGCTGTTTTTT; cdr3_aa: CATSVRFMRQGADTGELFF
v_call: TRBV30; j_call: TRBJ1-6; d_call: TRBD1; clone_size: -; cdr3_nt: TGTGCCTGGAGTCCGACCCGACAGGGCGGTTCACCCCTCCACTTT; cdr3_aa: CAWSPTRQGGSPLHF
v_call: TRBV5-1; j_call: TRBJ1-2; d_call: TRBD1; clone_size: -; cdr3_nt: TGCGCCAGCAGCTTGGTTCCGGGACAGGGGTTTGGCTACACCTTC; cdr3_aa: CASSLVPGQGFGYTF
v_call: TRBV14; j_call: TRBJ2-5; d_call: -; clone_size: -; cdr3_nt: TGTGCCAGCAGCCCGGGAGGAGGGGGGCAGCAAGAGACCCAGTACTTC; cdr3_aa: CASSPGGGGQQETQYF
v_call: TRBV29-1; j_call: TRBJ1-3; d_call: TRBD1; clone_size: -; cdr3_nt: TGCAGCGTAATCGGGACAGGGGGAAACACCATATATTTT; cdr3_aa: CSVIGTGGNTIYF
v_call: TRBV10-3; j_call: TRBJ2-1; d_call: -; clone_size: -; cdr3_nt: TGTGCCATCAGCCTTCACAGAACGCCCGGCAATGAGCAGTTCTTC; cdr3_aa: CAISLHRTPGNEQFF
v_call: TRBV14; j_call: TRBJ1-6; d_call: TRBD1; clone_size: -; cdr3_nt: TGTGCCAGCAAGGGACAGGACTCATATAATTCACCCCTCCACTTT; cdr3_aa: CASKGQDSYNSPLHF
v_call: TRBV19; j_call: TRBJ1-2; d_call: -; clone_size: -; cdr3_nt: TGTGCCAGTAGTACCACCCGGGACTCTATCTATGGCTACACCTTC; cdr3_aa: CASSTTRDSIYGYTF
v_call: TRBV5-4; j_call: TRBJ1-2; d_call: -; clone_size: -; cdr3_nt: TGTGCCAGCAGCCTGTACAGGGAAATTTGGAAAGGCTACACCTTC; cdr3_aa: CASSLYREIWKGYTF
v_call: TRBV7-9; j_call: TRBJ1-6; d_call: -; clone_size: -; cdr3_nt: TGTGCCAGCAGCTCCTGGCGCCCGGGTCGTAATTCACCCCTCCACTTT; cdr3_aa: CASSSWRPGRNSPLHF
v_call: TRBV4-2; j_call: TRBJ1-4; d_call: TRBD1; clone_size: -; cdr3_nt: TGTGCCAGCAGCAAACAGACAGGGGGCGGTGAAAAACTGTTTTTT; cdr3_aa: CASSKQTGGGEKLFF